This is a list of T cell receptor beta chains from one sample in a study of T cell changes during pregnancy in multiple sclerosis. The assay was immunoSEQ multiplex PCR, and TCRdb's table has in-frame clones only and misses some. This table holds 90,000 to 95,000 clones, approximately 94% found once. The specimen was peripheral blood, collected in the third trimester of pregnancy. All receptors come from a female donor with multiple sclerosis, enrolled in a pregnancy study. Each CDR3 is given with its conserved first and last residue. A D gene is named only where the DNA matches it firmly. Rows may omit the clone size; those that give it use once, few, many or a size class.

V gene: TRBV11-2
clone size: -
J gene: TRBJ2-3
D gene: TRBD2
CDR3 protein: CASSLTSGTDTQYF
CDR3 DNA: TGTGCCAGCAGCCTTACTAGCGGCACAGATACGCAGTATTTT

V gene: TRBV18
clone size: -
J gene: TRBJ2-3
D gene: TRBD2
CDR3 protein: CASSPIPSGRTDTQYF
CDR3 DNA: TGTGCCAGCTCACCAATCCCTAGCGGGAGAACAGATACGCAGTATTTT

V gene: TRBV5-1
clone size: -
J gene: TRBJ1-1
D gene: -
CDR3 protein: CASNSGVSTEAFF
CDR3 DNA: TGCGCCAGCAACTCAGGGGTGAGCACTGAAGCTTTCTTT

V gene: TRBV2
clone size: few
J gene: TRBJ1-3
D gene: TRBD1
CDR3 protein: CASWDSTSGNTIYF
CDR3 DNA: TGTGCCAGCTGGGACAGCACCTCTGGAAACACCATATATTTT

V gene: TRBV5-1
clone size: -
J gene: TRBJ2-3
D gene: -
CDR3 protein: CASSFKGAEDTQYF
CDR3 DNA: TGCGCCAGCAGCTTCAAGGGAGCAGAAGATACGCAGTATTTT

V gene: TRBV7-8
clone size: -
J gene: TRBJ2-7
D gene: TRBD1
CDR3 protein: CASSLGRDRTYEQYF
CDR3 DNA: TGTGCCAGCAGCTTAGGCCGGGACAGGACCTACGAGCAGTACTTC

V gene: TRBV9
clone size: -
J gene: TRBJ2-7
D gene: TRBD1
CDR3 protein: CASSSGQGAYEQYF
CDR3 DNA: TGTGCCAGCAGCTCCGGACAGGGGGCTTACGAGCAGTACTTC

V gene: TRBV11-3
clone size: once
J gene: TRBJ2-7
D gene: TRBD1
CDR3 protein: CASSPGQERAYEQYF
CDR3 DNA: TGTGCCAGCAGCCCAGGACAGGAGAGGGCCTACGAGCAGTACTTC

V gene: TRBV9
clone size: -
J gene: TRBJ1-2
D gene: -
CDR3 protein: CASSARSGDGGYTF
CDR3 DNA: TGTGCCAGCAGCGCCCGATCAGGGGACGGGGGCTACACCTTC

V gene: TRBV7-6
clone size: -
J gene: TRBJ1-1
D gene: -
CDR3 protein: CASSLNPDSSNTEAFF
CDR3 DNA: TGTGCCAGCAGCTTAAACCCGGACAGTTCGAACACTGAAGCTTTCTTT

V gene: TRBV4-2
clone size: -
J gene: TRBJ2-7
D gene: TRBD2
CDR3 protein: CASSQGGSSYEQYF
CDR3 DNA: TGTGCCAGCAGCCAAGGCGGGAGTTCCTACGAGCAGTACTTC

V gene: TRBV7-2
clone size: -
J gene: TRBJ2-1
D gene: -
CDR3 protein: CASSLGPGLTYNEQFF
CDR3 DNA: TGTGCCAGCAGCTTAGGACCGGGACTTACTTACAATGAGCAGTTCTTC

V gene: TRBV19
clone size: -
J gene: TRBJ2-3
D gene: TRBD2
CDR3 protein: CASSHGTSGTDTQYF
CDR3 DNA: TGTGCCAGTAGTCACGGGACTAGCGGCACAGATACGCAGTATTTT

V gene: TRBV9
clone size: -
J gene: TRBJ2-5
D gene: TRBD1
CDR3 protein: CASSVDRGFGETQYF
CDR3 DNA: TGTGCCAGCAGCGTAGACAGGGGGTTCGGCGAGACCCAGTACTTC

V gene: TRBV7-2
clone size: -
J gene: TRBJ1-5
D gene: -
CDR3 protein: CASSPDRGYSNQPQHF
CDR3 DNA: TGTGCCAGCAGCCCCGACCGAGGCTATAGCAATCAGCCCCAGCATTTT

V gene: TRBV28
clone size: -
J gene: TRBJ2-3
D gene: -
CDR3 protein: CASSSPAEGTDTQYF
CDR3 DNA: TGTGCCAGCAGTTCACCAGCGGAAGGCACAGATACGCAGTATTTT

V gene: TRBV4-2
clone size: -
J gene: TRBJ2-5
D gene: -
CDR3 protein: CASSQERIDGTQYF
CDR3 DNA: TGTGCCAGCAGCCAGGAGCGAATAGATGGGACCCAGTACTTC

V gene: TRBV28
clone size: -
J gene: TRBJ2-7
D gene: TRBD2
CDR3 protein: CASSLGGRSWEQYF
CDR3 DNA: TGTGCCAGCAGTCTAGGCGGGAGATCCTGGGAGCAGTACTTC

V gene: TRBV9
clone size: -
J gene: TRBJ2-2
D gene: -
CDR3 protein: CASSVESDTLTGELFF
CDR3 DNA: TGTGCCAGCAGCGTAGAGTCCGACACCCTCACCGGGGAGCTGTTTTTT

V gene: TRBV10-3
clone size: -
J gene: TRBJ1-2
D gene: TRBD1
CDR3 protein: CAISRDSYGYTF
CDR3 DNA: TGTGCCATCAGTCGGGACAGCTATGGCTACACCTTC

V gene: TRBV7-9
clone size: -
J gene: TRBJ2-1
D gene: -
CDR3 protein: CASSLVRAANNEQFF
CDR3 DNA: TGTGCCAGCAGCTTAGTGCGAGCGGCTAACAATGAGCAGTTCTTC

V gene: TRBV19
clone size: -
J gene: TRBJ2-1
D gene: -
CDR3 protein: CASSIGETTYNEQFF
CDR3 DNA: TGTGCCAGTAGTATAGGGGAGACTACTTACAATGAGCAGTTCTTC

V gene: TRBV5-6
clone size: -
J gene: TRBJ1-1
D gene: -
CDR3 protein: CASSRGRQNTEAFF
CDR3 DNA: TGTGCCAGCAGCAGGGGTCGACAGAACACTGAAGCTTTCTTT

V gene: TRBV19
clone size: -
J gene: TRBJ2-2
D gene: TRBD2
CDR3 protein: CASSIGTSGNTGELFF
CDR3 DNA: TGTGCCAGTAGCATCGGGACTAGCGGAAACACCGGGGAGCTGTTTTTT

V gene: TRBV2
clone size: -
J gene: TRBJ2-7
D gene: -
CDR3 protein: CASMRGTVSYEQYF
CDR3 DNA: TGTGCCAGCATGAGGGGGACCGTCTCCTACGAGCAGTACTTC

V gene: TRBV13
clone size: -
J gene: TRBJ2-7
D gene: TRBD2
CDR3 protein: CASSLGTSGRADYEQYF
CDR3 DNA: TGTGCCAGCAGCTTAGGGACTAGCGGGAGGGCCGACTACGAGCAGTACTTC

V gene: TRBV5-6
clone size: once
J gene: TRBJ1-1
D gene: TRBD1
CDR3 protein: CASRNLGTVTEAFF
CDR3 DNA: TGTGCCAGCAGAAACCTTGGGACAGTCACTGAAGCTTTCTTT

V gene: TRBV28
clone size: -
J gene: TRBJ1-1
D gene: -
CDR3 protein: CASSFHWTANTEAFF
CDR3 DNA: TGTGCCAGCAGTTTCCATTGGACAGCGAACACTGAAGCTTTCTTT

V gene: TRBV19
clone size: -
J gene: TRBJ1-2
D gene: TRBD1
CDR3 protein: CASSPIQGAPYGYTF
CDR3 DNA: TGTGCCAGTAGTCCCATACAGGGGGCTCCCTATGGCTACACCTTC

V gene: TRBV28
clone size: -
J gene: TRBJ1-5
D gene: -
CDR3 protein: CASSTNYGINQPQHF
CDR3 DNA: TGTGCCAGCAGTACAAACTACGGTATCAATCAGCCCCAGCATTTT

V gene: TRBV27
clone size: -
J gene: TRBJ2-7
D gene: -
CDR3 protein: CASSPQGYEQYF
CDR3 DNA: TGTGCCAGCAGTCCGCAGGGATACGAGCAGTACTTC

V gene: TRBV9
clone size: -
J gene: TRBJ1-5
D gene: -
CDR3 protein: CASSAGTKSNQPQHF
CDR3 DNA: TGTGCCAGCAGCGCCGGGACAAAGAGCAATCAGCCCCAGCATTTT

V gene: TRBV28
clone size: -
J gene: TRBJ2-2
D gene: -
CDR3 protein: CASRTEDYGTGELFF
CDR3 DNA: TGTGCCAGCAGGACTGAGGACTACGGAACCGGGGAGCTGTTTTTT

V gene: TRBV9
clone size: -
J gene: TRBJ2-5
D gene: -
CDR3 protein: CASSAPVQTGTRETQYF
CDR3 DNA: TGTGCCAGCAGCGCCCCGGTCCAGACAGGGACTCGAGAGACCCAGTACTTC

V gene: TRBV4-3
clone size: -
J gene: TRBJ2-3
D gene: -
CDR3 protein: CASSQDRVRDTQYF
CDR3 DNA: TGCGCCAGCAGCCAAGATCGGGTACGGGATACGCAGTATTTT

V gene: TRBV9
clone size: -
J gene: TRBJ1-2
D gene: TRBD1
CDR3 protein: CASSAWDRINYGYTF
CDR3 DNA: TGTGCCAGCAGCGCCTGGGACAGAATAAACTATGGCTACACCTTC

V gene: TRBV19
clone size: -
J gene: TRBJ2-2
D gene: -
CDR3 protein: CASSNVGSTGELFF
CDR3 DNA: TGTGCCAGTAGTAATGTGGGGAGTACCGGGGAGCTGTTTTTT

V gene: TRBV2
clone size: few
J gene: TRBJ1-4
D gene: -
CDR3 protein: CASRVRRNNEKLFF
CDR3 DNA: TGTGCCAGCAGAGTCAGGCGCAATAATGAAAAACTGTTTTTT

V gene: TRBV2
clone size: -
J gene: TRBJ1-2
D gene: TRBD1
CDR3 protein: CASSGGQGPGYTF
CDR3 DNA: TGTGCCAGCAGTGGGGGACAGGGGCCTGGCTACACCTTC

V gene: TRBV20-1
clone size: -
J gene: TRBJ1-1
D gene: -
CDR3 protein: CSEGVTKKAFF
CDR3 DNA: TGCAGTGAGGGGGTCACTAAGAAAGCTTTCTTT

V gene: TRBV6-5
clone size: -
J gene: TRBJ2-3
D gene: -
CDR3 protein: CASSYKPPTLTDTQYF
CDR3 DNA: TGTGCCAGCAGTTACAAGCCTCCCACCCTCACAGATACGCAGTATTTT

V gene: TRBV18
clone size: -
J gene: TRBJ1-1
D gene: -
CDR3 protein: CASSPQNLAGTEAFF
CDR3 DNA: TGTGCCAGCTCACCACAAAACCTGGCTGGCACTGAAGCTTTCTTT

V gene: TRBV27
clone size: -
J gene: TRBJ1-5
D gene: -
CDR3 protein: CASSQGLGSNQPQHF
CDR3 DNA: TGTGCCAGCAGCCAGGGCCTCGGAAGCAATCAGCCCCAGCATTTT

V gene: TRBV5-6
clone size: -
J gene: TRBJ2-5
D gene: -
CDR3 protein: CASSSPGATPQETQYF
CDR3 DNA: TGTGCCAGCAGCTCCCCCGGAGCTACCCCTCAAGAGACCCAGTACTTC